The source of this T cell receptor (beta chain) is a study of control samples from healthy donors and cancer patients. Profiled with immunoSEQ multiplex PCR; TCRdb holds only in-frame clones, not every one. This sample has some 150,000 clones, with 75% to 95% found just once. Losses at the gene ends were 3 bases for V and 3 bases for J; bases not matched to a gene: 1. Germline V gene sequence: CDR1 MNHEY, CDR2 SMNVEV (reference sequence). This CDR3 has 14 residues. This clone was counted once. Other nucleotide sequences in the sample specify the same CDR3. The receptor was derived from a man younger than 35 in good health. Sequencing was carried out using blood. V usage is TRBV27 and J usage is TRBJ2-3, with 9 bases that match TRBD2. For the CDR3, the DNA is TGTGCCAGCAGTTTCCTAGCGGGGACAGATACGCAGTATTTT. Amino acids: CASSFLAGTDTQYF.